These 7 T cell receptor beta chains share one sample of origin, sequenced in a study of beta chain features in type 1 diabetes. General study results and limits: There was a moderate but significant shortening of TCRB CDR3s in all four CD4+ subsets of Type 1 diabetes patients.

Their antigens remain unidentified. Since all of the isolated RNA was reverse transcribed, expressed TCRB transcripts were what got sequenced. Assay: immunoSEQ multiplex PCR; the TCRdb copy retains only in-frame clones and omits some. The sample lists about 710,000 clones; more than 13% were seen once. The sample taken for sequencing was naive CD4+ T cells from blood. The source of these receptors is a man younger than 35 with type 1 diabetes.

The V and J genes are TRBV9 and TRBJ2-7, with a weak D call TRBD1 (6 bases). Between the trimmed V and J ends, which lost 4 bases and 2 bases, there was a span of 19 bases. Germline loops: CDR1 SGDLS, CDR2 YYNGEE. This CDR3 contains 16 residues. CDR3 region: CASSPSPVQGTYEQYF. The CDR3, as DNA: TGTGCCAGCAGCCCCTCCCCGGTACAGGGAACCTACGAGCAGTACTTC. Variable domain in full (rest from reference TRBV9 and TRBJ2-7): DSGVTQTPKHLITATGQRVTLRCSPRSGDLSVYWYQQSLDQGLQFLIQYYNGEERAKGNILERFSAQQFPDLHSELNLSSLELGDSALYFCASSPSPVQGTYEQYFGPGTRLTVT.

V usage is TRBV5-6 and J usage is TRBJ1-1; 7 bases are shared with TRBD1. V was pared by 6 bases and J by 7 bases, with 9 bases of the junction left unmatched. This CDR3 is built from 13 residues. Germline V gene sequence: CDR1 SGHDT, CDR2 YYEEEE. CDR3 in DNA: TGTGCCAGCACCCAACAGGGGAGGGTTGAAGCTTTCTTT. Translated, it gives CASTQQGRVEAFF.

This clone occurred a few times. The V gene is TRBV9, the J gene TRBJ2-5; 13 bases match TRBD2. Germline trimming cut 0 bases from V and 4 bases from J; bases unmatched to any gene: 3. Germline loops: CDR1 SGDLS, CDR2 YYNGEE. The CDR3 sequence is 16 residues long. CDR3 sequence: CASSVGGLAGLETQYF. The CDR3 nucleotides read TGTGCCAGCAGCGTAGGGGGACTAGCGGGGCTAGAGACCCAGTACTTC.

V gene TRBV10-3 combines with J gene TRBJ2-7; no definite D call. Germline-derived CDR1 and CDR2 are ENHRY and SYGVKD. CDR3 length equals 12 residues. V was clipped by 3 bases and J by 3 bases, with 6 bases between them. The DNA of the CDR3 is TGTGCCATCAGTGACCCGAACTACGAGCAGTACTTC. Translated, it gives CAISDPNYEQYF.

The chain links TRBV7-3 to TRBJ2-6; D is uncertain. The V and J ends lost 2 bases and 0 bases respectively, with 11 bases between them. Germline assignment: CDR1 SGHTA and CDR2 FQGTGA. This CDR3 has 17 residues. CDR3 residues: CASSLGSGVSGANVLTF. Here the CDR3 DNA reads TGTGCCAGCAGCTTAGGATCGGGTGTCTCTGGGGCCAACGTCCTGACTTTC.

This clone appeared a few times. The chain combines TRBV7-2 with TRBJ2-3; D gene unclear. This CDR3 region has 14 residues. The V end lost 0 bases, the J end lost 2 bases, and 6 bases lay between the germline ends. Germline assignment: CDR1 SGHTA and CDR2 FQGNSA. As DNA, the CDR3 is TGTGCCAGCAGCTTAGCGGGGATCACAGATACGCAGTATTTT. This encodes CASSLAGITDTQYF. Based on the CDR3 plus reference TRBV7-2 and TRBJ2-3, the full variable domain is GAGVSQSPSNKVTEKGKDVELRCDPISGHTALYWYRQSLGQGLEFLIYFQGNSAPDKSGLPSDRFSAERTGGSVSTLTIQRTQQEDSAVYLCASSLAGITDTQYFGPGTRLTVL.

The chain uses TRBV5-1 and TRBJ2-2, with 9 bases identical to TRBD2. J lost 5 bases, V lost 0 bases, and 5 bases had no gene match. CDR3 length: 16 residues. Germline lookup yields CDR1 SGHRS and CDR2 YFSETQ. The CDR3 coding sequence is TGCGCCAGCAGCTTGGTGGGGACTAGCCAAACCGGGGAGCTGTTTTTT. This translates into CASSLVGTSQTGELFF.